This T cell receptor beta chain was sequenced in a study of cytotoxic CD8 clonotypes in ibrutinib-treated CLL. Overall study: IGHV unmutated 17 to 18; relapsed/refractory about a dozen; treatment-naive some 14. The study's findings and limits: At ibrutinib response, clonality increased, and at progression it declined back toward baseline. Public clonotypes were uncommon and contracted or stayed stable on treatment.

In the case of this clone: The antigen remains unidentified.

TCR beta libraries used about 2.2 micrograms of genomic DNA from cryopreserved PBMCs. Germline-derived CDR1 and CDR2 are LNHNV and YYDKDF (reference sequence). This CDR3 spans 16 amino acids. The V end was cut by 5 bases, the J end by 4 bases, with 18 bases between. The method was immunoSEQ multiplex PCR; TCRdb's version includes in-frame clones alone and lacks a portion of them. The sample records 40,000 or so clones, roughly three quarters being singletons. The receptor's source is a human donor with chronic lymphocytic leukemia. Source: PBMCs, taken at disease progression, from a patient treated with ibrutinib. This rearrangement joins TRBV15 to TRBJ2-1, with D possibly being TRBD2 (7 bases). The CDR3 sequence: CATSSRGGGSYNEQFF. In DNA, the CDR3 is TGTGCCACCAGCTCCCGCGGGGGCGGGAGTTACAATGAGCAGTTCTTC.